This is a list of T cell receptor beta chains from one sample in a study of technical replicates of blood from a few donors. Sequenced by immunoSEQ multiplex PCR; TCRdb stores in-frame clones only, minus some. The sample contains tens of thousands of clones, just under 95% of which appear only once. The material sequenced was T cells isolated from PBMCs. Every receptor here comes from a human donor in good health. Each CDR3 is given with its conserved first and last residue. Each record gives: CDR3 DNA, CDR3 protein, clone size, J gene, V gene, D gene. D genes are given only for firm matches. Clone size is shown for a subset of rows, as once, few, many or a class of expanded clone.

TGTGCCAGCAGCGTCCTGAGCGGGGGGGTCTCCTACGAGCAGTACTTC,CASSVLSGGVSYEQYF,.,TRBJ2-7,TRBV7-8,TRBD2
TGTGCCAGCAGCCCGGGTGGGTTAGGCAAAAACATTCAGTACTTC,CASSPGGLGKNIQYF,.,TRBJ2-4,TRBV11-3,.
TGTGCCAGCTCCGACCGGCAGCGTGACACCGGGGAGCTGTTTTTT,CASSDRQRDTGELFF,.,TRBJ2-2,TRBV18,.
TGTGCCAGCAGCTTGACAGACTACAATGAGCAGTTCTTC,CASSLTDYNEQFF,.,TRBJ2-1,TRBV5-5,.
TGTGCCAGCTCACTGACGGGGGACTATGGCTACACCTTC,CASSLTGDYGYTF,.,TRBJ1-2,TRBV18,.
TGTGCCAGCAGTTACTCAGGGGCCAACACTGAAGCTTTCTTT,CASSYSGANTEAFF,.,TRBJ1-1,TRBV6-5,.
TGCGCCAGCAGCTTCGGCACAGGGATAGGCGAGCAGTACTTC,CASSFGTGIGEQYF,.,TRBJ2-7,TRBV5-1,.
TGCGCCAGCAGCTTGGATGCGGATGGAGCTTTCTTT,CASSLDADGAFF,once,TRBJ1-1,TRBV5-1,.
TGTGCCAGCAGCGTAGAACTAGCACGAAATGAGCAGTTCTTC,CASSVELARNEQFF,.,TRBJ2-1,TRBV9,.
TGTGCCAGCAGCTTATTGCGGGAGAGCACAGATACGCAGTATTTT,CASSLLRESTDTQYF,.,TRBJ2-3,TRBV7-2,TRBD2
TGTGCCAGTAGTAAAAACACAGGGAAGGACACTGAAGCTTTCTTT,CASSKNTGKDTEAFF,.,TRBJ1-1,TRBV19,.
TGTGCCAGCAGCCCGGGACAGTGGCAGCCCCAGCATTTT,CASSPGQWQPQHF,.,TRBJ1-5,TRBV28,TRBD1
TGTGCCACCAGCAGAGTAGAGAGGGAAGAGACCCAGTACTTC,CATSRVEREETQYF,.,TRBJ2-5,TRBV15,.
TGTGCCAGCAGCCCTAGGTTTGGAGACGGCTACACCTTC,CASSPRFGDGYTF,.,TRBJ1-2,TRBV11-2,.
TGTGCCAGCAGCAGGGGATTGGGCTACACCTTC,CASSRGLGYTF,.,TRBJ1-2,TRBV2,.
TGTGCCACCGGGGGAGGGAGGATCACCTACGAGCAGTACTTC,CATGGGRITYEQYF,.,TRBJ2-7,TRBV10-3,TRBD2
TGCGCCAGCAGCGCCCCCATTGCGGGGGCGTATAGGAACACTGAAGCTTTCTTT,CASSAPIAGAYRNTEAFF,.,TRBJ1-1,TRBV5-1,.
TGTGCCAGCACGGGGGGAAGCTTCGAGGATACGCAGTATTTT,CASTGGSFEDTQYF,.,TRBJ2-3,TRBV6-5,TRBD2
TGTGCCAGTAGTATAGCGGAAGGGGGAACTGAAGCTTTCTTT,CASSIAEGGTEAFF,.,TRBJ1-1,TRBV19,.
TGTACCTGGAGTTCTACTGAAGCTTTCTTT,CTWSSTEAFF,.,TRBJ1-1,TRBV30,.
TGTGCCAGCAGCTTTAGCCACAGGGGAGGCGAGCAGTACTTC,CASSFSHRGGEQYF,.,TRBJ2-7,TRBV11-3,.
TGTGCCAGCAGTTCCCTCCCCACTAGCGGGGTGGTCGAGCAGTACTTC,CASSSLPTSGVVEQYF,.,TRBJ2-7,TRBV6-5,TRBD2
TGCGCCAGCAGCTTGGGGCCGGGACTCACCACAGATACGCAGTATTTT,CASSLGPGLTTDTQYF,.,TRBJ2-3,TRBV5-1,.
TGTGCCAGTAGTTCCGGACTAGCGGGGAGGAATGAGCAGTTCTTC,CASSSGLAGRNEQFF,.,TRBJ2-1,TRBV19,TRBD2
TGTGCCAGCAGTGACCCATTGGGACTGCGGAACACTGAAGCTTTCTTT,CASSDPLGLRNTEAFF,.,TRBJ1-1,TRBV6-4,.
TGTGCCAGCAGTAAAGGGGACACATTCTACGAGCAGTACTTC,CASSKGDTFYEQYF,.,TRBJ2-7,TRBV6-1,.
TGTGCCAGCAGCGTAGGGGGACTAGTGGGCTACGAGCAGTACTTC,CASSVGGLVGYEQYF,.,TRBJ2-7,TRBV9,TRBD2
TGCGCCAGCAGCCAGGCCGGGACAGCTGTTTACGAGCAGTACTTC,CASSQAGTAVYEQYF,.,TRBJ2-7,TRBV4-1,TRBD1
TGCGCCAGCAGCCAAGCCGGGACAGGGGACTACGAGCAGTACTTC,CASSQAGTGDYEQYF,once,TRBJ2-7,TRBV4-3,TRBD1
TGTGCCAGCAGCTTGTTGGGTCGGGTAAACACTGAAGCTTTCTTT,CASSLLGRVNTEAFF,.,TRBJ1-1,TRBV5-4,.
TGTGCCAGGGCAGGGTATTCCCGGATTAGGAATCAGCCCCAGCATTTT,CARAGYSRIRNQPQHF,.,TRBJ1-5,TRBV27,.
TGTGCCAGCAGCTTGCCCAGCGGGAGCACAGATACGCAGTATTTT,CASSLPSGSTDTQYF,.,TRBJ2-3,TRBV5-4,.
TGCAGTGCTAGACAGGGGTACGAGCAGTACTTC,CSARQGYEQYF,.,TRBJ2-7,TRBV20-1,.
TGCGCCAGCAGCCAAGAAGTTTTAGATGGCTACACCTTC,CASSQEVLDGYTF,.,TRBJ1-2,TRBV4-1,.